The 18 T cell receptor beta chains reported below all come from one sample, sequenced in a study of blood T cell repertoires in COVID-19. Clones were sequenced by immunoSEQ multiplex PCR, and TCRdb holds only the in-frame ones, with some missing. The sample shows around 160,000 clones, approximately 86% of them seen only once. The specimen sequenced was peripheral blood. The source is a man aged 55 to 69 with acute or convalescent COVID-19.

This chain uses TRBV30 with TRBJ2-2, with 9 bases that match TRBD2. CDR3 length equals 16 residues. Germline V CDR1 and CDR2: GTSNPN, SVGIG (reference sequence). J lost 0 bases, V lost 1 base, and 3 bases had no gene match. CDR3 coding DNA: TGTGCCTGGAGTGGGCTAGCGGGAACGAACACCGGGGAGCTGTTTTTT. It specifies CAWSGLAGTNTGELFF.

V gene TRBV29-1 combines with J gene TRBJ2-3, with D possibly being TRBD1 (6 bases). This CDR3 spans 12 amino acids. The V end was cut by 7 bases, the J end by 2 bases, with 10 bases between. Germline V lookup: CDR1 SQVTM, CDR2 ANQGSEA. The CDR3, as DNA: TGCAGCGGGGGACACGCCACAGATACGCAGTATTTT. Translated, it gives CSGGHATDTQYF.

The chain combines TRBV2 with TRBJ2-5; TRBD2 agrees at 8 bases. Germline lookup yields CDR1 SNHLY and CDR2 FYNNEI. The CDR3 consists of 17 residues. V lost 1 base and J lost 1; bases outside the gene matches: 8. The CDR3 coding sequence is TGTGCCAGCAGTGAAGGGACGGGGGGGACCTTCCAAGAGACCCAGTACTTC. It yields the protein CASSEGTGGTFQETQYF.

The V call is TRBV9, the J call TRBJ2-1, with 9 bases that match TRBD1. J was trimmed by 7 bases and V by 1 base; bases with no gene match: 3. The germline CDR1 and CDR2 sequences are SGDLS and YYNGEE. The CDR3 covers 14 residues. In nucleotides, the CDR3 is TGTGCCAGCAGCGTAAGGACAGGGGAGAATGAGCAGTTCTTC. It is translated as CASSVRTGENEQFF.

The CDR3 loop reads CASSFLYQETQYF. The CDR3 bases are TGTGCCAGCAGTTTTCTGTACCAAGAGACCCAGTACTTC. The chain uses TRBV28 and TRBJ2-5, with D uncertain. CDR1 and CDR2 (germline): MDHEN, SYDVKM. Between the trimmed V and J ends, which lost 3 bases and 0 bases, there was a span of 5 bases. The CDR3 spans 13 residues.

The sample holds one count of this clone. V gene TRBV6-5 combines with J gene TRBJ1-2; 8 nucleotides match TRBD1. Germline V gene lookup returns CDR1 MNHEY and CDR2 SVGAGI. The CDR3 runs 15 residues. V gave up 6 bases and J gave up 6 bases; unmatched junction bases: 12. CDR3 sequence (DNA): TGTGCCAGCAGGGGATGGACAGGGCGAGCGGATGGCTACACCTTC. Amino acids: CASRGWTGRADGYTF.

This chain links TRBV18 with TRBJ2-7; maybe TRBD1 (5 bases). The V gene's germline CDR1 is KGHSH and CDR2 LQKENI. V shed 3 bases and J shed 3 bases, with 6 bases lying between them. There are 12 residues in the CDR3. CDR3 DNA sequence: TGTGCCAGCTCACCGACAGACTACGAGCAGTACTTC. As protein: CASSPTDYEQYF.

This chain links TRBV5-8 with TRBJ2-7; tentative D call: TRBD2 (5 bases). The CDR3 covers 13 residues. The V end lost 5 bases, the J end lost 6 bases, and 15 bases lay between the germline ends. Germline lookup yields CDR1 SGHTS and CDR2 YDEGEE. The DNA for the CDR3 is TGTGCCAGCAGTCGGAACAGAGGAGGCGAGCAGTACTTC. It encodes CASSRNRGGEQYF.

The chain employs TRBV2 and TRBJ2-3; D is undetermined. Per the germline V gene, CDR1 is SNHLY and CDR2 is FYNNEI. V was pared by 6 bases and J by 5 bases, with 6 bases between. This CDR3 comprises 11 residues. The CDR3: CASSLLDTQYF. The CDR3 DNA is TGTGCCAGCAGCCTACTAGATACGCAGTATTTT.

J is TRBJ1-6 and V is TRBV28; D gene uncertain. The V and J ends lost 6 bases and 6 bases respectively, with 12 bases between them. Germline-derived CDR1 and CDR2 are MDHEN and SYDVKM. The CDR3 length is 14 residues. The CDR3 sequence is CASRVSRPNSPLHF. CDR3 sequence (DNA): TGTGCCAGCAGAGTTTCGCGGCCTAATTCACCCCTCCACTTT.

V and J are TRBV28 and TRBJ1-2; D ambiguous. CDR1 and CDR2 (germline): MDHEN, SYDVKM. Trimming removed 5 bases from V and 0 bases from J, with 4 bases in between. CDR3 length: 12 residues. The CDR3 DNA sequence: TGTGCCAGCAGTCGTCCTAACTATGGCTACACCTTC. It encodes CASSRPNYGYTF.

CDR3 in DNA: TGTGCCAGCAGCTTATTTACAGCCTTCTACGAGCAGTACTTC. This translates into CASSLFTAFYEQYF. The chain couples TRBV7-2 to TRBJ2-7, with D uncertain. Germline V CDR1 and CDR2: SGHTA, FQGNSA. V shed 2 bases and J shed 3 bases, with 11 bases lying between them. The CDR3 is 14 residues long.

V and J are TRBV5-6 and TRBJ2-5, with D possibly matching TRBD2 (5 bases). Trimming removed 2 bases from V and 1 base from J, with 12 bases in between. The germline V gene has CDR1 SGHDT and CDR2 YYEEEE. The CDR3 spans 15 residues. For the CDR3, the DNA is TGTGCCAGCAGCTTTAATCCGGGATTCCAAGAGACCCAGTACTTC. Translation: CASSFNPGFQETQYF.

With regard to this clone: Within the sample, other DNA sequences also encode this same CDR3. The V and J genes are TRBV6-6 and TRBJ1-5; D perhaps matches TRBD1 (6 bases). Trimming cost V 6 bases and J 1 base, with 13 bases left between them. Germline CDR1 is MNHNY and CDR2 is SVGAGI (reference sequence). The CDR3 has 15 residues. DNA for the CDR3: TGTGCCAGCAGCCTACAGGGCGGGAGCAATCAGCCCCAGCATTTT. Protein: CASSLQGGSNQPQHF.

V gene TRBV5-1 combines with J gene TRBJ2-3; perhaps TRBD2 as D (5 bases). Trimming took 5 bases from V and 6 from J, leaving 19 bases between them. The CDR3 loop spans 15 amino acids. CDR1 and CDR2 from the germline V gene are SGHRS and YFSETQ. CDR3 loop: CASSQAGINGDTQYF. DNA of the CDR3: TGCGCCAGCAGTCAGGCCGGGATAAATGGGGATACGCAGTATTTT. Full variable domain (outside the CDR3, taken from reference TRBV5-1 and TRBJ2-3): KAGVTQTPRYLIKTRGQQVTLSCSPISGHRSVSWYQQTPGQGLQFLFEYFSETQRNKGNFPGRFSGRQFSNSRSEMNVSTLELGDSALYLCASSQAGINGDTQYFGPGTRLTVL.

Here the CDR3 DNA reads TGCGCCAGCAGCTCGCAAGCGGGAGCGGACTACAATGAGCAGTTCTTC. Amino acids: CASSSQAGADYNEQFF. The chain has TRBV5-1 and TRBJ2-1; the match to TRBD2 covers 8 bases. The CDR3 is 16 residues long. The junction had 8 bases not matched to a gene; V was cut back by 3 bases and J by 3 bases. Germline V gene data show CDR1 as SGHRS and CDR2 as YFSETQ. The full variable domain, in which reference TRBV5-1 and TRBJ2-1 provide the parts outside the CDR3, is KAGVTQTPRYLIKTRGQQVTLSCSPISGHRSVSWYQQTPGQGLQFLFEYFSETQRNKGNFPGRFSGRQFSNSRSEMNVSTLELGDSALYLCASSSQAGADYNEQFFGPGTRLTVL.

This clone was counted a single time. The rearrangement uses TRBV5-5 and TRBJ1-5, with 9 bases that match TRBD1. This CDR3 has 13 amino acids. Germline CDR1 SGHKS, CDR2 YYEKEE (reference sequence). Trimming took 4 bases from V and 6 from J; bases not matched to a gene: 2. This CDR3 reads CASSGTGSQPQHF. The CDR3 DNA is TGTGCCAGCAGCGGGACAGGGTCTCAGCCCCAGCATTTT.

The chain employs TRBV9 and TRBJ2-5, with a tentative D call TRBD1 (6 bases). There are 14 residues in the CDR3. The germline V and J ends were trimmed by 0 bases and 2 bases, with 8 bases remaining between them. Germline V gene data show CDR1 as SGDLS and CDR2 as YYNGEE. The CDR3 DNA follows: TGTGCCAGCAGCGTAGGAGGGGGTCAAGAGACCCAGTACTTC. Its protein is CASSVGGGQETQYF.